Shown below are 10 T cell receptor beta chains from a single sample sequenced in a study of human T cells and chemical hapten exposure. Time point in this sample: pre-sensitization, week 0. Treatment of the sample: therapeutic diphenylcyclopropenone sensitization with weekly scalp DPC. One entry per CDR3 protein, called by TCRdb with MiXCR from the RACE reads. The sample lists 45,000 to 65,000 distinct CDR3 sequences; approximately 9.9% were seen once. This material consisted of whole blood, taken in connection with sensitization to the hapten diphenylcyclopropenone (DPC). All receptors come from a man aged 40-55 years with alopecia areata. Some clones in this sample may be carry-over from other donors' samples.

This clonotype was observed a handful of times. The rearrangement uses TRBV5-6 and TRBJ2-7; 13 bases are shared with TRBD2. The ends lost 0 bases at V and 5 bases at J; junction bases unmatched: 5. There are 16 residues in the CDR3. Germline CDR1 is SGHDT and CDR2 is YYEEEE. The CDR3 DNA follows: TGTGCCAGCAGCTTGGTCCCTGGACTAGCGGGAGACGAGCAGTACTTC. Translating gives CASSLVPGLAGDEQYF.

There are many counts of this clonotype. The CDR3 DNA reads TGTGCCAGCAGCTTAGCGGCGGTCGTAGCGGGAGGCCCCTCCTACGAGCAGTACTTC. Residues: CASSLAAVVAGGPSYEQYF. V gene TRBV7-4 combines with J gene TRBJ2-7, with 10 nucleotides matching TRBD2. Trimming cost V 0 bases and J 0 bases; bases outside gene matches: 11. CDR1 SGHVT and CDR2 SQSDAQ come from the germline V gene. The CDR3 extends over 19 amino acids. The whole variable domain, filled in from reference TRBV7-4 and TRBJ2-7, reads GAGVSQSPRYKVAKRGRDVALRCDSISGHVTLYWYRQTLGQGSEVLTYSQSDAQRDKSGRPSGRFSAERPERSVSTLKIQRTEQGDSAVYLCASSLAAVVAGGPSYEQYFGPGTRLTVT.

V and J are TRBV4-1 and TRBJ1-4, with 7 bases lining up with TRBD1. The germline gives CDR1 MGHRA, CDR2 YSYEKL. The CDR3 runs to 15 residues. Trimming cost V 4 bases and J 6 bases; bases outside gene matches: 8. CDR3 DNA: TGCGCCAGCAGCCGCGGGGACAGTGGGGATGAAAAACTGTTTTTT. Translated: CASSRGDSGDEKLFF.

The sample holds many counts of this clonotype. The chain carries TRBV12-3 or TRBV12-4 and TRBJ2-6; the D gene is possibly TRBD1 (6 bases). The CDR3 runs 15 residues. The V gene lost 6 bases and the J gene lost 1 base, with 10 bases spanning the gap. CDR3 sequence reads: CASSHTGSGANVLTF. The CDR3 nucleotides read TGTGCCAGCAGCCATACAGGGTCTGGGGCCAACGTCCTGACTTTC.

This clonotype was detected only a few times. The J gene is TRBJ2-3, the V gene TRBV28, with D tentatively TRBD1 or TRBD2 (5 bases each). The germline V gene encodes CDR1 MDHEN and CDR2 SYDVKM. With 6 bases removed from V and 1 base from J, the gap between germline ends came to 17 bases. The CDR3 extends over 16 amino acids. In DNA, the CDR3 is TGTGCCAGCAGCGGGAATGGGGCATTGGGCACAGATACGCAGTATTTT. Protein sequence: CASSGNGALGTDTQYF.

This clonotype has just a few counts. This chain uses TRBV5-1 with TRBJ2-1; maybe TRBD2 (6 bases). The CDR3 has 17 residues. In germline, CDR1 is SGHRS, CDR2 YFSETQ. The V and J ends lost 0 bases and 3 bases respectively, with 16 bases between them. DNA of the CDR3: TGCGCCAGCAGCTTGGCTGATGGGGGAGGTCTCTACAATGAGCAGTTCTTC. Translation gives CASSLADGGGLYNEQFF.

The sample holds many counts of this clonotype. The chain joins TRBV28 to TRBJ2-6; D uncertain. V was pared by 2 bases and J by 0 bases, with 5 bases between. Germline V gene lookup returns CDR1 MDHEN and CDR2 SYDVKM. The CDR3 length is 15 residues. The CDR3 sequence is CASSLRPSGANVLTF. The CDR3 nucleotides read TGTGCCAGCAGTTTAAGGCCCTCTGGGGCCAACGTCCTGACTTTC.

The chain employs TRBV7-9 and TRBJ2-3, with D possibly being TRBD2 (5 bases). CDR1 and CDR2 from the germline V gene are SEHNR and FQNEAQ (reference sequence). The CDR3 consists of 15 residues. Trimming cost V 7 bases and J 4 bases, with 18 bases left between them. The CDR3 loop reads CASTLGSLAADTQYF. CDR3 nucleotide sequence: TGTGCCAGCACCCTAGGGTCTCTAGCAGCAGATACGCAGTATTTT. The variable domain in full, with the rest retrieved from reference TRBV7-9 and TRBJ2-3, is DTGVSQNPRHKITKRGQNVTFRCDPISEHNRLYWYRQTLGQGPEFLTYFQNEAQLEKSRLLSDRFSAERPKGSFSTLEIQRTEQGDSAMYLCASTLGSLAADTQYFGPGTRLTVL.

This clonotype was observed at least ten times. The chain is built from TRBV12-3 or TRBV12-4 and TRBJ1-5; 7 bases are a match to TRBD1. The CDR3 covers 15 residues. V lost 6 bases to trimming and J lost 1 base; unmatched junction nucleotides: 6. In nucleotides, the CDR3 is TGTGCCAGCAGCCTACAGGGGCTGAGCAATCAGCCCCAGCATTTT. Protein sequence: CASSLQGLSNQPQHF.

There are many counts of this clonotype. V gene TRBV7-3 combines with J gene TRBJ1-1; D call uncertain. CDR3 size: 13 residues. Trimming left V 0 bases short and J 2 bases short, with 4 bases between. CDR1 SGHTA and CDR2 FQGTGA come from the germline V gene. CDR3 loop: CASSLTSNTEAFF. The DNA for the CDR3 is TGTGCCAGCAGCTTAACGTCAAACACTGAAGCTTTCTTT. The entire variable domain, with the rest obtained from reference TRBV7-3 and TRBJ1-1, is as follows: GAGVSQTPSNKVTEKGKYVELRCDPISGHTALYWYRQSLGQGPEFLIYFQGTGAADDSGLPNDRFFAVRPEGSVSTLKIQRTERGDSAVYLCASSLTSNTEAFFGQGTRLTVV.